Following are 4 T cell receptor beta chains from one sample sequenced in a study of vaccination and CD4 T cells after COVID-19. Stated treatment: approximately 11-day PBMC culture with coronavirus spike peptide pools or control peptides (ViraFEST assay). No antigen is known for these receptors. An Oncomine TCR Beta short-read assay was used to sequence the DNA from cultured CD4+ T cells. TCRdb used MiXCR to reprocess the PCR reads, holding one entry per CDR3 protein. This table has 15,000 to 20,000 distinct CDR3 sequences, under 75% appearing once. The sample was CD4+ T cells from blood, cultured in vitro. The receptor source for this set is a human donor who had recovered from COVID-19.

The chain employs TRBV20-1 and TRBJ1-2, with unresolved D. Germline-derived CDR1 and CDR2 are DFQATT and SNEGSKA (reference sequence). The CDR3 runs 11 residues. V was pared by 6 bases and J by 4 bases, with 9 bases between. CDR3 sequence (DNA): TGCAGTGCCCGTAGCGGCTATGGCTACACCTTC. This codes for CSARSGYGYTF.

This clonotype was counted only a few times. The rearrangement joins TRBV15 to TRBJ2-1, with 12 bases identical to TRBD2. This CDR3 is 18 amino acids long. Germline V gives CDR1 LNHNV, CDR2 YYDKDF (reference sequence). V gave up 5 bases and J gave up 9 bases; unmatched junction bases: 17. CDR3 loop: CATSPGFSLAGGLGEQFF. The CDR3 bases are TGTGCCACCAGCCCGGGGTTTTCACTAGCGGGAGGTTTGGGTGAGCAGTTCTTC.

The DNA for the CDR3 is TGTGCCAGCAGCCTTCGTATCCCTTCTGGGACAGGGGGTTCCTATGGCTACACCTTC. This gives the protein CASSLRIPSGTGGSYGYTF. The chain has TRBV7-2 and TRBJ1-2; TRBD1 aligns across 11 bases. After removal of 5 bases from V and 4 bases from J, the junction contained 18 bases not matched to a gene. This CDR3 has 19 residues. Germline lookup yields CDR1 SGHTA and CDR2 FQGNSA.

V is TRBV7-9 and J is TRBJ2-2; D not resolved. V lost 7 bases to trimming and J lost 4 bases, with 10 bases between them. CDR3 length equals 13 residues. CDR1 and CDR2 (germline): SEHNR, FQNEAQ (reference sequence). The CDR3 loop is CASNRGTTGELFF. The CDR3 DNA sequence: TGTGCCAGCAACCGTGGAACCACCGGGGAGCTGTTTTTT.